Listed below are T cell receptor beta chains from one sample, sequenced in a study of cytomegalovirus exposure and HLA in healthy donors. Some clones are missing from TCRdb's copy, which holds only in-frame ones; the method was immunoSEQ multiplex PCR. The sample has tens of thousands of clones, roughly 80% seen once; the top ten hold around 32%. Sequencing was performed on PBMCs. These receptors were taken from a man in his forties or fifties in good health and CMV-seropositive. The CDR3 runs from the conserved cysteine through the conserved F or W. The order of the fields is clone size, V gene, J gene, D gene, CDR3 DNA, CDR3 protein. D genes are given only for firm matches. Expanded clones are given a class, and other clones once, few, many or no size at all.

.,TRBV4-3,TRBJ1-1,.,TGCGCCAGCAGCCAAGAAGCGGCTCGGGTAACTGAAGCTTTCTTT,CASSQEAARVTEAFF
once,TRBV29-1,TRBJ1-1,TRBD1,TGCAGCGTTGGCCCCGGACAGGGTAAATACACTGAAGCTTTCTTT,CSVGPGQGKYTEAFF
.,TRBV30,TRBJ2-1,TRBD2,TGTGCCTGTCTGAGGGGACTAGCGGGCGACTACAATGAGCAGTTCTTC,CACLRGLAGDYNEQFF
.,TRBV7-6,TRBJ2-7,.,TGTGCCAGCAGCCACCACTCTTACGAGCAGTACTTC,CASSHHSYEQYF
.,TRBV5-1,TRBJ2-7,TRBD2,TGCGCCAGCAGCACCCCTTGGTCCGGAGCGGGGTTAAGCCACGAGCAGTACTTC,CASSTPWSGAGLSHEQYF
.,TRBV6-1,TRBJ2-7,TRBD1,TGTGCCAGCAGATTCTCTCCGGGACAGCTTCAGTACTTC,CASRFSPGQLQYF
few,TRBV5-6,TRBJ2-5,TRBD2,TGTGCCAGCAGCTCCCTAGCGGGGAGGAGCGATTCCCAAGAGACCCAGTACTTC,CASSSLAGRSDSQETQYF
.,TRBV6-6,TRBJ2-5,TRBD1,TGTGCCAGCATAACAGGGGTCCAAGAGACCCAGTACTTC,CASITGVQETQYF
.,TRBV7-9,TRBJ2-2,TRBD2,TGTTCCAGCAGCTCCCCCGGCGGGAGCGGAGCCGGGGAGCTGTTTTTT,CSSSSPGGSGAGELFF
.,TRBV2,TRBJ2-7,TRBD2,TGTGCCAGCAAATCTAGCGGGAGCTCCTACGAGCAGTACTTC,CASKSSGSSYEQYF
.,TRBV7-9,TRBJ1-1,.,TGTTCCAGCAGCCGAAATGGTGTGGGGGGGAACACTGAAGCTTTCTTT,CSSSRNGVGGNTEAFF
once,TRBV5-1,TRBJ2-3,TRBD1,TGCGCCAGCAGCTATACAGGGGCAGATACGCAGTATTTT,CASSYTGADTQYF
.,TRBV4-1,TRBJ1-1,.,TGCGCCAGCAGCCAGCGGGGCATCGGGAACACTGAAGCTTTCTTT,CASSQRGIGNTEAFF
.,TRBV7-3,TRBJ2-5,.,TGTGCCAGCAGCTTAGGTCCTCAAGGGGCCCAGTACTTC,CASSLGPQGAQYF
.,TRBV15,TRBJ2-1,.,TGTGCCACCAGCACTAGCGTTTTGGCGGCGGGCCTCGACAATGAGCAGTTCTTC,CATSTSVLAAGLDNEQFF
.,TRBV6-4,TRBJ1-5,.,TGTGCCAGCAGTGAACAGGGTTGGGGTCAGCCCCAGCATTTT,CASSEQGWGQPQHF
.,TRBV19,TRBJ2-1,TRBD2,TGTGCCAGTATCCCTAGGGGGACTAGCGGCTCGAGCTCCTACAATGAGCAGTTCTTC,CASIPRGTSGSSSYNEQFF
.,TRBV7-6,TRBJ2-4,.,TGTGCCAGCAGCTTTAGCCCCCAGTTAGCCAAAAACATTCAGTACTTC,CASSFSPQLAKNIQYF
.,TRBV20-1,TRBJ2-7,.,TGCAGTGCCCTGCAGGAGGTCAAGCAGTACTTC,CSALQEVKQYF
.,TRBV7-9,TRBJ1-5,TRBD1,TGTGCCAGCAGCTTATGGGACAGGGGGGACCTGGGCAATCAGCCCCAGCATTTT,CASSLWDRGDLGNQPQHF
.,TRBV7-6,TRBJ2-7,TRBD1,TGTGCCAGCAGCTTGGGCCCGGGACAGGGGTACGAGCAGTACTTC,CASSLGPGQGYEQYF
few,TRBV4-1,TRBJ2-7,TRBD2,TGCGCCAGCAGCCAAGACCAACTAGCGGGCTGGTACGAGCAGTACTTC,CASSQDQLAGWYEQYF
.,TRBV4-2,TRBJ2-5,TRBD1,TGTGCCAGCAGCCAAGTCCCCATAATGGACAGGGGGCGGGAGACCCAGTACTTC,CASSQVPIMDRGRETQYF
.,TRBV27,TRBJ1-1,TRBD1,TGTGCCACCAACCCTTCAGGGGGCGACCAAGCTTTCTTT,CATNPSGGDQAFF
.,TRBV29-1,TRBJ1-2,TRBD1,TGCAGCGTTGAAAGGGGAACAGGGGAACGCTACACCTTC,CSVERGTGERYTF
few,TRBV6-1,TRBJ1-2,.,TGTGCCAGCAGGGATATGGAGGGTTCTGGCTACACCTTC,CASRDMEGSGYTF
.,TRBV9,TRBJ1-4,.,TGTGCCAGCAGCTATACTGCAACTAATGAAAAACTGTTTTTT,CASSYTATNEKLFF
.,TRBV30,TRBJ1-2,.,TGTGCCTGGAGTGTTGGCGGAGGCTACACCTTC,CAWSVGGGYTF
few,TRBV9,TRBJ2-7,TRBD2,TGTGCCAGCAGCGTAGGGCTAGCGGGGTTCTACGAGCAGTACTTC,CASSVGLAGFYEQYF